The text below deals with one T cell receptor (beta chain). Total RNA was isolated from each sample in quantities of at least 5 micrograms. The record originates from a study of blood T cells in healthy people across ages. Study context: Researchers report that template switching captured about one barcoded beta molecule per two T cells.

Sample-barcoded 5' priming and a J-beta primer mix drove a second PCR of roughly 6 to 12 cycles. All cDNA molecules were each tagged by a template-switch adaptor with 12 random nucleotides. TCRdb reanalysed the 5' RACE reads using MiXCR and keeps one entry per CDR3 protein. The data hold hundreds of thousands of distinct CDR3 sequences, with 40% to 50% observed a single time. Germline assignment: CDR1 SGHTA and CDR2 FQGNSA. The CDR3 sequence is 19 residues long. The V gene lost 5 bases and the J gene lost 0 bases, with 20 bases spanning the gap. Sequencing was done on a sample of blood. The chain has TRBV7-2 and TRBJ2-6; D is possibly TRBD2 (6 bases). This receptor was identified in a man at least 80 years old in good health. The CDR3 here is CASSLRPAGRASGANVLTF. The CDR3 DNA follows: TGTGCCAGCAGCCTAAGGCCCGCGGGACGCGCCTCTGGGGCCAACGTCCTGACTTTC.